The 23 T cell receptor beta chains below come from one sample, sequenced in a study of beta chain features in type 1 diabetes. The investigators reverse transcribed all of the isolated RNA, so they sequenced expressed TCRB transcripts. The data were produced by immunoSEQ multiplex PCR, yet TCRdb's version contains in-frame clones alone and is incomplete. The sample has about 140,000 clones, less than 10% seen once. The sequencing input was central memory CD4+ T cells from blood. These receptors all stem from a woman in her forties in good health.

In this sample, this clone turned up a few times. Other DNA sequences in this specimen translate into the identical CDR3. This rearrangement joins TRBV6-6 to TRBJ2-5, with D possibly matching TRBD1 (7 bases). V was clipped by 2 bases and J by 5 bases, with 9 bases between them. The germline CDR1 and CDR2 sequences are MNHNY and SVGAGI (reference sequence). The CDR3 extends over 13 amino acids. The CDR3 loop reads CASSYGGGETQYF. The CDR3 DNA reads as TGTGCCAGCAGTTACGGAGGGGGCGAGACCCAGTACTTC.

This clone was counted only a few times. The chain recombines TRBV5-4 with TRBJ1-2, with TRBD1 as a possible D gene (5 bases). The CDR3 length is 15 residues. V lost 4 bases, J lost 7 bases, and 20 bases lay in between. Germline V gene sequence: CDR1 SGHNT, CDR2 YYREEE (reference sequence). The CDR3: CASSPGGRAGGGYTF. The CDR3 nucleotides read TGTGCCAGCAGCCCTGGGGGAAGGGCGGGAGGTGGCTACACCTTC.

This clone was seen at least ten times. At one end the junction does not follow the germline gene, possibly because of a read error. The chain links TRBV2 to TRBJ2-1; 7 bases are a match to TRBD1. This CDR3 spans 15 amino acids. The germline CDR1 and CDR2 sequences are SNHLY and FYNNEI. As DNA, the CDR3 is TGTGCCAGCAGTGAGTCTAGAACAGGACAGGCAAAACCGGTCTTC. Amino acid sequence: CASSESRTGQAKPVF.

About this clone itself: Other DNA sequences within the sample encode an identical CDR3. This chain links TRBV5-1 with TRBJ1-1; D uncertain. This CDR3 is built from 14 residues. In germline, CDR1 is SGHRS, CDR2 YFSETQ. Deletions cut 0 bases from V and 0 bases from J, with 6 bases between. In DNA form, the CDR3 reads TGCGCCAGCAGCTTGGGGCAGGTGAACACTGAAGCTTTCTTT. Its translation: CASSLGQVNTEAFF.

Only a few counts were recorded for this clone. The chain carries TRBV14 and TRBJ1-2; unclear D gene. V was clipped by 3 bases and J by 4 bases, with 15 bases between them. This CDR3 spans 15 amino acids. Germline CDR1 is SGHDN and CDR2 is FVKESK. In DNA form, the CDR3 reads TGTGCCAGCAGCCAGCAGTCGTCGGCGGTCTATGGCTACACCTTC. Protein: CASSQQSSAVYGYTF. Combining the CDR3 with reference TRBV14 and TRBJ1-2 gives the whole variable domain EAGVTQFPSHSVIEKGQTVTLRCDPISGHDNLYWYRRVMGKEIKFLLHFVKESKQDESGMPNNRFLAERTGGTYSTLKVQPAELEDSGVYFCASSQQSSAVYGYTFGSGTRLTVV.

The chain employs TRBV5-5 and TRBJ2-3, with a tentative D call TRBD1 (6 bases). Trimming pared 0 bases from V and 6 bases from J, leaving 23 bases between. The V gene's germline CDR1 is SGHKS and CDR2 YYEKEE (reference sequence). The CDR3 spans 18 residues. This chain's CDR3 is CASSLVFTGTHLGDTQYF. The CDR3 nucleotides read TGTGCCAGCAGCTTGGTTTTTACCGGGACACACTTAGGGGATACGCAGTATTTT.

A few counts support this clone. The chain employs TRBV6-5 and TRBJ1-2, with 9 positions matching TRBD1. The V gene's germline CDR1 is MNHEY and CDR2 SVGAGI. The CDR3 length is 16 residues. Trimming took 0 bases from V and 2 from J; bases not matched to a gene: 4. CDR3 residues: CASSYSGTGKNYGYTF. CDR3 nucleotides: TGTGCCAGCAGTTACTCTGGGACAGGGAAAAACTATGGCTACACCTTC.

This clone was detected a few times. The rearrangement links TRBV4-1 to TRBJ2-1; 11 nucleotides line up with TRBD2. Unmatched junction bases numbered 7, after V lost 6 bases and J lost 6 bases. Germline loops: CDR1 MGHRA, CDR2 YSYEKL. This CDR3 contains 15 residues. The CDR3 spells CASSPTSGGGNEQFF. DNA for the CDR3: TGCGCCAGCAGTCCTACTAGCGGGGGAGGCAATGAGCAGTTCTTC.

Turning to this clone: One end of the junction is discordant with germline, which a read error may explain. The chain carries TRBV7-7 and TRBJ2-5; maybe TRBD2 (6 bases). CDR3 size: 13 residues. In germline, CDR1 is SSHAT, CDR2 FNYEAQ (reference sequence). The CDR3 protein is CASSFGGGETQYF. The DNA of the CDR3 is TGTGCTAGCAGCTTCGGGGGTGGGGAGACCCAGTACTTC.

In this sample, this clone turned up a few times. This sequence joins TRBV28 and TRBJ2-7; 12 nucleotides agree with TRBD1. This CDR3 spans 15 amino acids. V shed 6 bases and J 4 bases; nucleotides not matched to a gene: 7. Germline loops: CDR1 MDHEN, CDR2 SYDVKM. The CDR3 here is CASSSPGQGAYEQYF. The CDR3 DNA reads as TGTGCCAGCAGCTCCCCGGGACAGGGGGCGTACGAGCAGTACTTC.

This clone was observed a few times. The CDR3 DNA follows: TGTGCCAGCAGTGGGACAGGGTACACTGAAGCTTTCTTT. Residues: CASSGTGYTEAFF. The chain uses TRBV25-1 and TRBJ1-1, with 8 bases aligning to TRBD1. V dropped 4 bases and J dropped 3; count of bases not matched to a gene: 1. Germline V gene lookup returns CDR1 MGHDK and CDR2 SYGVNS. This CDR3 has 13 amino acids.

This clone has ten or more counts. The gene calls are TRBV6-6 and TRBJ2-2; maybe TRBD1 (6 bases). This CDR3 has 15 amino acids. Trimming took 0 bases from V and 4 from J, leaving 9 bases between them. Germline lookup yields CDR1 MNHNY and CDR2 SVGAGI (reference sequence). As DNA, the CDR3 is TGTGCCAGCAGTTACTCAGGGGGTGGCACCGGGGAGCTGTTTTTT. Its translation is CASSYSGGGTGELFF.

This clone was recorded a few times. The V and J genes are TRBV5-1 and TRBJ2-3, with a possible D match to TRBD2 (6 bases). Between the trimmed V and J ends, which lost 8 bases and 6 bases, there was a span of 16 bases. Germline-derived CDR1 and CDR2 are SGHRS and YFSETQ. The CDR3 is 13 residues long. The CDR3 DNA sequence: TGCGCCAGTACCCGGGACCGGGGGGATACGCAGTATTTT. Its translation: CASTRDRGDTQYF.

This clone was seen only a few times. DNA of the CDR3: TGTGCCAGCTCACAAACCAAGACCGACAGGGTCCTCGACTATGGCTACACCTTC. Protein: CASSQTKTDRVLDYGYTF. This chain connects TRBV18 to TRBJ1-2, with 7 positions matching TRBD1. Germline CDR1 is KGHSH and CDR2 is LQKENI. The CDR3 is 18 amino acids. Trimming removed 4 bases from V and 3 bases from J; junction bases left unmatched: 17.

The CDR3 region has the DNA TGTGCCAGTAGTTTGGGCGGGAGAGGGGATGAGCAGTTCTTC. Translating gives CASSLGGRGDEQFF. V usage is TRBV19 and J usage is TRBJ2-1; 7 bases are shared with TRBD2. V trimming: 5 bases; J trimming: 8 bases; junction bases outside the gene matches: 9. CDR3 length equals 14 residues. The V gene's germline CDR1 is LNHDA and CDR2 SQIVND (reference sequence).

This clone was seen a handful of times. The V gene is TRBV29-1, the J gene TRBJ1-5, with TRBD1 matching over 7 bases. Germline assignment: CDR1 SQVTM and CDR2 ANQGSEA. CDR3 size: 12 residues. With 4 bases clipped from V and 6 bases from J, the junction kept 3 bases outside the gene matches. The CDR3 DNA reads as TGCAGCGTTGGAGGGGGCACTCAGCCCCAGCATTTT. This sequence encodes CSVGGGTQPQHF. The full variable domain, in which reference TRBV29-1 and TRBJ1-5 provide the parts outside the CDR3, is SAVISQKPSRDICQRGTSLTIQCQVDSQVTMMFWYRQQPGQSLTLIATANQGSEATYESGFVIDKFPISRPNLTFSTLTVSNMSPEDSSIYLCSVGGGTQPQHFGDGTRLSIL.

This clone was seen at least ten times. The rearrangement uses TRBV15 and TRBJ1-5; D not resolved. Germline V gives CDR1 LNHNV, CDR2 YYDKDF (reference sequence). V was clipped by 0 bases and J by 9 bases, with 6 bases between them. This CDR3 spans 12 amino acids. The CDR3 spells CATSRDFGPQHF. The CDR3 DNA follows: TGTGCCACCAGCAGAGATTTCGGGCCCCAGCATTTT.

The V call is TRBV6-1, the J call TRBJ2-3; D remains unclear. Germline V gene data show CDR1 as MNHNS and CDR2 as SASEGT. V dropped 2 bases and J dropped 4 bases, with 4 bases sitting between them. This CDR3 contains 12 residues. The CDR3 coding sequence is TGTGCCAGCAGTGAACTCTCAGATACGCAGTATTTT. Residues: CASSELSDTQYF.

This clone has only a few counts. The CDR3 loop is CASNNYNEQFF. The DNA of the CDR3 is TGTGCCAGTAATAACTACAATGAGCAGTTCTTC. The chain couples TRBV19 to TRBJ2-1, with no clear D. This CDR3 spans 11 amino acids. Germline V gene sequence: CDR1 LNHDA, CDR2 SQIVND (reference sequence). V lost 7 bases and J lost 3, with 4 bases in between.

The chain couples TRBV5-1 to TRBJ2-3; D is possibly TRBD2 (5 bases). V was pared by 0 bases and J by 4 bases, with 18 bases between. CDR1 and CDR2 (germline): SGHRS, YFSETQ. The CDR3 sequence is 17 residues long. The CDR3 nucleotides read TGCGCCAGCAGCTTGGACGGTTTAAGGTCGAGGGCAGATACGCAGTATTTT. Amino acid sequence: CASSLDGLRSRADTQYF.

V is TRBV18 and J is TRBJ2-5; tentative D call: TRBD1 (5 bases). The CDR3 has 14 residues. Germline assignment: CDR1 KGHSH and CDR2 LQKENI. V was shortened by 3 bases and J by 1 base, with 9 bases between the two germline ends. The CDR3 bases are TGTGCCAGCTCACCGACAGCGACCCAAGAGACCCAGTACTTC. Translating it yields CASSPTATQETQYF.

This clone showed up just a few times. This chain's CDR3 is CASSYGGLGVNEQFF. In DNA form, the CDR3 reads TGTGCCAGCAGTTACGGTGGACTAGGCGTCAATGAGCAGTTCTTC. This chain connects TRBV6-5 to TRBJ2-1; 7 bases are a match to TRBD2. CDR3 size: 15 residues. Losses at the gene ends were 2 bases for V and 6 bases for J; bases not matched to a gene: 7. Germline CDR1 MNHEY, CDR2 SVGAGI.

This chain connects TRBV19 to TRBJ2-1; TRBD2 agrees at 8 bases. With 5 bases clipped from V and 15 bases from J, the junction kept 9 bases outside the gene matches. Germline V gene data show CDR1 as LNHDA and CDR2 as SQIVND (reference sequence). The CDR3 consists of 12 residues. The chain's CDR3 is CASSPSGGGLFF. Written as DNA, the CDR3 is TGTGCCAGTAGTCCTAGCGGCGGGGGGTTGTTCTTC.